Described below is a single TCR beta chain sequence and its context. The sample is drawn from a study of cytomegalovirus exposure and HLA in healthy donors. The ends lost 0 bases at V and 0 bases at J; junction bases unmatched: 2. Germline V gives CDR1 SGHRS, CDR2 YFSETQ. The CDR3 loop spans 16 amino acids. Measured with immunoSEQ multiplex PCR; TCRdb has only the in-frame clones, and not every one. Seen here are 90,000 to 100,000 clones, about 93% observed once, and the top ten hold around 1.1%. The chain has TRBV5-1 and TRBJ2-2; the match to TRBD1 covers 7 bases. The TCR was taken from a young woman in good health and CMV-seropositive. The source material was PBMCs. CDR3 sequence reads: CASSLGQGANTGELFF. The DNA for the CDR3 is TGCGCCAGCAGCTTGGGACAGGGCGCGAACACCGGGGAGCTGTTTTTT.